The clone carrying this T cell receptor beta chain has more than one count but fewer than ten. This record comes from a study of blood T cell repertoires in COVID-19. CDR1 is KGHDR and CDR2 is SFDVKD in the germline V gene. V lost 5 bases, J lost 7 bases, and 22 bases lay in between. The CDR3 totals 17 residues. Some clones are missing from TCRdb's copy, which holds only in-frame ones; the method was immunoSEQ multiplex PCR. The table lists around 100,000 clones, roughly 87% of them singletons. This sequence was found in a man aged 25 to 40 in a cohort sampled during active COVID-19. V usage is TRBV24-1 and J usage is TRBJ2-2, with a tentative D call TRBD2 (7 bases). Specimen: peripheral blood. This CDR3 reads CATSARGLRGGRGELFF. The CDR3 nucleotides are TGTGCCACCAGTGCCCGAGGACTGAGGGGGGGCCGCGGGGAGCTGTTTTTT.